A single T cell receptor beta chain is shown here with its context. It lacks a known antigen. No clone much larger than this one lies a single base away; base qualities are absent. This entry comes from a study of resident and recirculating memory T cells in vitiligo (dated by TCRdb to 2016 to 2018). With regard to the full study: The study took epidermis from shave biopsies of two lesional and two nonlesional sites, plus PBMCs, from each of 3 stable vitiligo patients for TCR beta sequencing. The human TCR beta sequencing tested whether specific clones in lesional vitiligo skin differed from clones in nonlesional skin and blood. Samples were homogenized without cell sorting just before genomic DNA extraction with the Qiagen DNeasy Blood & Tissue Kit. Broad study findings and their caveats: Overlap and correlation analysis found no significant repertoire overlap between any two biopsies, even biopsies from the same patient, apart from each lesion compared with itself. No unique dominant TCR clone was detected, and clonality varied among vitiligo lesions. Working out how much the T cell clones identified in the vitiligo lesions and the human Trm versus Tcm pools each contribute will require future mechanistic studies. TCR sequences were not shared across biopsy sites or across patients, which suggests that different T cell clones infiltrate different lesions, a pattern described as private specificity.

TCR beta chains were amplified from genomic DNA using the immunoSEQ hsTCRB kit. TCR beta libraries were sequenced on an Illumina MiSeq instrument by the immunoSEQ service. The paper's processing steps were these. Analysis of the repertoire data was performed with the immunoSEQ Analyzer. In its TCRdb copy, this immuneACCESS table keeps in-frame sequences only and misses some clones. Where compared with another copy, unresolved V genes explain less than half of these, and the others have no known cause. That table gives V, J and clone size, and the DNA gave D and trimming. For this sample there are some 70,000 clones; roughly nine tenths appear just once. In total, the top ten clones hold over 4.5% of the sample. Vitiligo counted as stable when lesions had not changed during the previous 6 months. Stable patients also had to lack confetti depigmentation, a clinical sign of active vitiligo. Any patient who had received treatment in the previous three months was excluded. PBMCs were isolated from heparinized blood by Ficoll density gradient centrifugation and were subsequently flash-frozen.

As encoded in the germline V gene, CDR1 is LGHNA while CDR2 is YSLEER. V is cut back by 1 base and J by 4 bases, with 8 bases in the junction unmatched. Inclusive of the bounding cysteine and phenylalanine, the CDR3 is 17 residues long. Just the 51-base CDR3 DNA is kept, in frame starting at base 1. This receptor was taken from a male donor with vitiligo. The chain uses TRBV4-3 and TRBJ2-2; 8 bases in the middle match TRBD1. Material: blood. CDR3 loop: CASSQAGQGGSTGELFF. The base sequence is TGCGCCAGCAGCCAAGCCGGACAGGGTGGTAGCACCGGGGAGCTGTTTTTT.